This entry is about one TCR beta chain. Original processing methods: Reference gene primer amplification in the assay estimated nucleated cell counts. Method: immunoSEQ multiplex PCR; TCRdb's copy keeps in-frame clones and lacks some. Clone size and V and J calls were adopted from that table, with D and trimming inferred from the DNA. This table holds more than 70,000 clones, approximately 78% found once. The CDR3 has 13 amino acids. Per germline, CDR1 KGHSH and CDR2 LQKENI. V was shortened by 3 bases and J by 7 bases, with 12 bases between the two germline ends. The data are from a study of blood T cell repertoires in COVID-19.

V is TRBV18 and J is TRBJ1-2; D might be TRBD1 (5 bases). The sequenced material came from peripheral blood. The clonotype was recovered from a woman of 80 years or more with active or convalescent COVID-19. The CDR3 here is CASSPGLAIGYTF. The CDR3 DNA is TGTGCCAGCTCACCGGGACTGGCAATTGGCTACACCTTC.